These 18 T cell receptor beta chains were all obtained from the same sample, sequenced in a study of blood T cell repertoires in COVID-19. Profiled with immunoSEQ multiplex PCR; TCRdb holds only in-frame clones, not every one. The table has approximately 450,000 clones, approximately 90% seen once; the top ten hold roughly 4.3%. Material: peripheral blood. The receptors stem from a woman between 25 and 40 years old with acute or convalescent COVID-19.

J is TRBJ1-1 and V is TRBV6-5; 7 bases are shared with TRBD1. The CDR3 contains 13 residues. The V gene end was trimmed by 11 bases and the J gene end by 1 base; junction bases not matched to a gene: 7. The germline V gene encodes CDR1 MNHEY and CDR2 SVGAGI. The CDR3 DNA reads TGTGCCTCACGGGGACAGAAGAACACTGAAGCTTTCTTT. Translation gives CASRGQKNTEAFF.

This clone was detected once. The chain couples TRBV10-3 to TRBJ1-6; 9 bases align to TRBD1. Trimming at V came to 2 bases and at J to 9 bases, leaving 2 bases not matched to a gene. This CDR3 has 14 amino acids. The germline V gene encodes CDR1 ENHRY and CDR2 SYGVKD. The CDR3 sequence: CAISEGQGFSPLHF. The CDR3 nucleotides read TGTGCCATCAGTGAGGGACAGGGGTTTTCACCCCTCCACTTT.

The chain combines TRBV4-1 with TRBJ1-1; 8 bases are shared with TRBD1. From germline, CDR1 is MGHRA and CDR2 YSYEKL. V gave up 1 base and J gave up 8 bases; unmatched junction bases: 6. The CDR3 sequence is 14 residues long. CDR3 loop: CASSQGTGGVEAFF. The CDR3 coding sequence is TGCGCCAGCAGCCAAGGAACAGGGGGAGTGGAAGCTTTCTTT.

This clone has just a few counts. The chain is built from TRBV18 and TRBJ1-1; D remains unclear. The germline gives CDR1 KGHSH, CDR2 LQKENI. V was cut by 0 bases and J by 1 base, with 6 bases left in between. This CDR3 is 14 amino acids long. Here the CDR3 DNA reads TGTGCCAGCTCACCACCGGGCCCGAACACTGAAGCTTTCTTT. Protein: CASSPPGPNTEAFF.

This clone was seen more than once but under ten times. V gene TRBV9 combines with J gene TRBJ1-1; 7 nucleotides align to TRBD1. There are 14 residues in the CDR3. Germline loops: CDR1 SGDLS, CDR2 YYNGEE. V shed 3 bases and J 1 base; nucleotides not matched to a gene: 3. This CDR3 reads CASSGDRENTEAFF. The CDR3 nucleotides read TGTGCCAGCAGCGGAGACAGGGAGAACACTGAAGCTTTCTTT.

CDR3 region: CASTIGDRGFQPQHF. CDR3 DNA sequence: TGTGCCAGTACAATAGGGGACAGGGGGTTTCAGCCCCAGCATTTT. The gene calls are TRBV19 and TRBJ1-5, with 11 bases lining up with TRBD1. The CDR3 sequence is 15 residues long. With 7 bases clipped from V and 6 bases from J, the junction kept 8 bases outside the gene matches. Germline values: CDR1 LNHDA, CDR2 SQIVND (reference sequence).

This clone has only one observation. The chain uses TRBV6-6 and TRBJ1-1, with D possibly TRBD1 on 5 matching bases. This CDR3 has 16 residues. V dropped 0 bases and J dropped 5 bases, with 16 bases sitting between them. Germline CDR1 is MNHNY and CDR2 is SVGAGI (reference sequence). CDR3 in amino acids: CASSYSISQGGTEAFF. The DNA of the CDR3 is TGTGCCAGCAGTTACTCGATCTCCCAGGGAGGGACTGAAGCTTTCTTT.

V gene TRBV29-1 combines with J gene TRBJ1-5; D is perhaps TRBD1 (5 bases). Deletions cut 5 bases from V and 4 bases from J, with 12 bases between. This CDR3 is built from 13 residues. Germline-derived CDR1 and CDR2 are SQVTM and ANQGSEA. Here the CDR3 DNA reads TGCAGCGTTTCCGGGGGGGGTAATCAGCCCCAGCATTTT. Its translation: CSVSGGGNQPQHF.

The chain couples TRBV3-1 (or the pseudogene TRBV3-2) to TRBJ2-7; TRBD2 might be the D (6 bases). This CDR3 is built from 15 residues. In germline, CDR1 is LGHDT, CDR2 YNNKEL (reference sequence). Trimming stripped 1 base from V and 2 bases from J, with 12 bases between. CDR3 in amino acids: CASSQGRRGPYEQYF. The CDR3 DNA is TGTGCCAGCAGCCAAGGCAGGAGGGGCCCCTACGAGCAGTACTTC.

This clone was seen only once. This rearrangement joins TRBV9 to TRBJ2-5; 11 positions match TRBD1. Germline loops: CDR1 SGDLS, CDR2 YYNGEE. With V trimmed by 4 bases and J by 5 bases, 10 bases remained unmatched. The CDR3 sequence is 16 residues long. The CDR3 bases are TGTGCCAGCAGCACCGCCGGGACAGGGGGTTTTGAGACCCAGTACTTC. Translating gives CASSTAGTGGFETQYF.

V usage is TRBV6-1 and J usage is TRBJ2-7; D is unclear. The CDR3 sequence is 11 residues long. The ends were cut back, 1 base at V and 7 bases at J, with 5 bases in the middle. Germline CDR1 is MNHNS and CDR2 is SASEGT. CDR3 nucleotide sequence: TGTGCCAGCAGTGAAGGTAATGAGCAGTACTTC. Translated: CASSEGNEQYF.

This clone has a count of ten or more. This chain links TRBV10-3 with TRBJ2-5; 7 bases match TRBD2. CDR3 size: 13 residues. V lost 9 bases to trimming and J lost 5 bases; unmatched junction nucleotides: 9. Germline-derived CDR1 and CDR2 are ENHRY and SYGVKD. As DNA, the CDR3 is TGTGCCATTAGAGCGGGGTCAGGTGAGACCCAGTACTTC. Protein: CAIRAGSGETQYF.

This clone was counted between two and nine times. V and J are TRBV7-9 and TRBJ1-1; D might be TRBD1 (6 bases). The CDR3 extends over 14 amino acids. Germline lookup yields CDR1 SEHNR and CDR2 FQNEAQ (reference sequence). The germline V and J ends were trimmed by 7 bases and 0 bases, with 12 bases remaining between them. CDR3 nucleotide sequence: TGTGCCAGCACCCAGGGGACGGTGAACACTGAAGCTTTCTTT. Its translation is CASTQGTVNTEAFF.

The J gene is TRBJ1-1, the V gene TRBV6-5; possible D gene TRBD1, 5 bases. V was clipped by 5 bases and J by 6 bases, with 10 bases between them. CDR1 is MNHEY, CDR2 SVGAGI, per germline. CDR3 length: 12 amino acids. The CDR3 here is CASSRGRAEAFF. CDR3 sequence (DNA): TGTGCCAGCAGTCGGGGGAGGGCTGAAGCTTTCTTT.

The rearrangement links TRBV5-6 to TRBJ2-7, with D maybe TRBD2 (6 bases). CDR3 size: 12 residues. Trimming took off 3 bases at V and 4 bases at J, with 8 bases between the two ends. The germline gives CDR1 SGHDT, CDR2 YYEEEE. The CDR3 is CASSSGLYEQYF. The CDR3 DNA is TGTGCCAGCAGCTCGGGACTTTACGAGCAGTACTTC.

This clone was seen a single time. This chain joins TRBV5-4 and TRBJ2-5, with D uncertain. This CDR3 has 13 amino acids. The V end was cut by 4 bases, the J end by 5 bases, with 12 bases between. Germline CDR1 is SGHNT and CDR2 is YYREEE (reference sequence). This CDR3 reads CASSPRPAETQYF. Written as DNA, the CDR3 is TGTGCCAGCAGCCCCAGGCCTGCTGAGACCCAGTACTTC.

CDR3 nucleotides: TGTGCCAGCAGCCAAGCTGGGCACGAGCAGTACTTC. This encodes CASSQAGHEQYF. This chain connects TRBV14 to TRBJ2-7; the D is unclear. The V and J ends lost 1 base and 5 bases respectively, with 6 bases between them. Germline V gene lookup returns CDR1 SGHDN and CDR2 FVKESK. CDR3 size: 12 residues.

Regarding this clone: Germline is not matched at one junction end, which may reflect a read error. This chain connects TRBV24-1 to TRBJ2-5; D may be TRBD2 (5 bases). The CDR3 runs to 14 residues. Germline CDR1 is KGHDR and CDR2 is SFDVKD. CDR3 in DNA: TGTGCCATCAGTGATCGGTCTACGGGGGAGACCCAGTACTTC. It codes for CAISDRSTGETQYF.